Listed below are T cell receptor beta chains from one sample, sequenced in a study of T cell repertoires in cytomegalovirus infection. TCRdb re-analysed the reads in MiXCR, keeping a single row per CDR3 protein. The sample carries about 530,000 distinct CDR3 sequences, approximately 26% recorded once. The sequencing sample was made of PBMCs. Receptors were obtained from a human donor in good health (CMV status not recorded). Some clones in this sample may be carry-over from other donors' samples. The CDR3 runs from the conserved cysteine through the conserved F or W. Each record gives: J gene, clone size, D gene, CDR3 length, V gene, CDR3 DNA, CDR3 protein. A D gene is named only where the DNA matches it firmly. Clone size is stated in some rows and not others, as once, few, many or a class when expanded.

TRBJ2-3 | . | . | 16 | TRBV6-2/TRBV6-3 | TGTGCCAGCAGTCCGCCGGGACTCCCAAGCACAGATACGCAGTATTTT | CASSPPGLPSTDTQYF
TRBJ1-5 | . | TRBD1 | 15 | TRBV20-1 | TGCAGTGCTGGGGACAGGGGTTGGGACAATCAGCCCCAGCATTTT | CSAGDRGWDNQPQHF
TRBJ1-2 | . | . | 14 | TRBV7-2 | TGTGCCAGCAGCTTAATGGTTTTCTGGGATGGCTACACCTTC | CASSLMVFWDGYTF
TRBJ1-1 | . | . | 16 | TRBV7-2 | TGTGCCAGCAGCAAGGACGGAACGGGGACGAACACTGAAGCTTTCTTT | CASSKDGTGTNTEAFF
TRBJ2-7 | . | . | 13 | TRBV6-2/TRBV6-3 | TGTGCCAGCAGGGAGGACCAAACCTACGAGCAGTACTTC | CASREDQTYEQYF
TRBJ2-6 | . | . | 20 | TRBV6-5 | TGTGCCAGCAGTTACTCCGGGCAAGGGGCCCGTAGAACTGGGGCCAACGTCCTGACTTTC | CASSYSGQGARRTGANVLTF
TRBJ1-1 | . | . | 13 | TRBV14 | TGTGCCAGCAGCCAAGGGCCCAGGCCTGAAGCTTTCTTT | CASSQGPRPEAFF
TRBJ1-2 | . | . | 13 | TRBV20-1 | TGCAGTGCTAGAGATCAGAACCCCTATGGCTACACCTTC | CSARDQNPYGYTF
TRBJ2-1 | . | . | 15 | TRBV18 | TGTGCCAGCTCACCACCGAGTAGGAGCCAGAATGAGCAGTTCTTC | CASSPPSRSQNEQFF
TRBJ2-1 | . | TRBD2 | 16 | TRBV4-1 | TGCGCCAGCAGCCAAGATGGGACTAGCAACTACAATGAGCAGTTCTTC | CASSQDGTSNYNEQFF
TRBJ2-1 | . | . | 14 | TRBV20-1 | TGCAGTGCCTACGGCGGAGGAGGTAACAATGAGCAGTTCTTC | CSAYGGGGNNEQFF
TRBJ2-1 | once | . | 11 | TRBV30 | TGTGCCTGGAGTGGTCAGAGTGAGCAGTTCTTC | CAWSGQSEQFF
TRBJ1-4 | . | TRBD1 | 14 | TRBV7-2 | TGTGCCAGCAGCATCGACAGGGGGTCTGAAAAACTGTTTTTT | CASSIDRGSEKLFF
TRBJ2-7 | few | . | 16 | TRBV6-6 | TGTGCCAGCAGTTCATACGGGACGGGGGCGAGCTACGAGCAGTACTTC | CASSSYGTGASYEQYF
TRBJ1-2 | few | . | 15 | TRBV7-3 | TGTGCCAGCAGCTTATGGGCAGGGGCTAACTATGGCTACACCTTC | CASSLWAGANYGYTF
TRBJ1-1 | once | TRBD1 | 14 | TRBV25-1 | TGTGCCAGCAGTGTGACCGGGACAGGGGGCAGCGCTTTCTTT | CASSVTGTGGSAFF
TRBJ1-1 | many | TRBD1 | 16 | TRBV7-2 | TGTGCCAGCAGCTTAAGGGGGACAGGGGGGAACACTGAAGCTTTCTTT | CASSLRGTGGNTEAFF
TRBJ2-7 | many | . | 14 | TRBV6-2/TRBV6-3 | TGTGCCAGCAGTTACGGGGCAGCTTCCTACGAGCAGTACTTC | CASSYGAASYEQYF
TRBJ1-4 | few | . | 14 | TRBV10-3 | TGTGCCATCAGTGAAGCAGCGTCTAATGAAAAACTGTTTTTT | CAISEAASNEKLFF
TRBJ2-3 | . | . | 11 | TRBV24-1 | TGTGCCACCAGGTTTGCAGATACGCAGTATTTT | CATRFADTQYF
TRBJ2-1 | . | . | 13 | TRBV11-3 | TGTGCCAGCAGCTCTACTAGTTTTGGTGAGCAGTTCTTC | CASSSTSFGEQFF
TRBJ1-1 | . | . | 11 | TRBV30 | TGTGCCTGGAACAGGGACGCTGAAGCTTTCTTT | CAWNRDAEAFF
TRBJ2-1 | few | . | 15 | TRBV7-2 | TGTGCCAGCAGCTTAGAGGCTAGACCCTACAATGAGCAGTTCTTC | CASSLEARPYNEQFF